This T cell receptor (beta chain) was recovered during a study of blood T cell repertoires in COVID-19. Study information: COVID-19 samples, acute and convalescent, were from the United States, Italy and Spain. T cells, B-cell-depleted T cells, or PBMCs supplied cDNA or gDNA.

Only one count was recorded for this clone. This CDR3 is built from 13 residues. Germline assignment: CDR1 MNHEY and CDR2 SMNVEV (reference sequence). V was trimmed by 6 bases and J by 5 bases, leaving 13 bases between them. Authors' data handling: Nucleated cell number was recorded as an estimate derived from reference gene primer amplification. Sequencing was performed with immunoSEQ multiplex PCR; in TCRdb, only in-frame clones are kept and a portion is missing. V and J calls plus clone size are reproduced from that table; the DNA served to infer D and trimming. The table records 97,000 or so clones, 75% to 85% of them present only once.

Sample: peripheral blood. The rearrangement uses TRBV27 and TRBJ1-1, with D possibly matching TRBD1 (6 bases). The receptor was isolated from a man aged 55 to 70 with acute or convalescent COVID-19. The chain's CDR3 is CASSGQSGTEAFF. CDR3 in DNA: TGTGCCAGCAGCGGACAGAGTGGTACTGAAGCTTTCTTT.